Below, 20 T cell receptor beta chains from the same sample are listed, as sequenced in a study of beta chain features in type 1 diabetes. Expressed TCRB transcripts were sequenced after all isolated RNA was converted to cDNA. Sequencing was performed with immunoSEQ multiplex PCR; in TCRdb, only in-frame clones are kept and a portion is missing. Of some 270,000 clones listed, around 7.8% are singletons. Sequencing used central memory CD4+ T cells from blood. Source of these receptors: a woman between 18 and 30 years old in good health.

The rearrangement links TRBV5-1 to TRBJ2-2; TRBD1 aligns across 7 bases. This CDR3 region has 14 residues. Trimming removed 6 bases from V and 0 bases from J; junction bases left unmatched: 2. Looked up from germline, CDR1 is SGHRS and CDR2 is YFSETQ. The CDR3 nucleotides read TGCGCCAGCACCGGGACAGCGAACACCGGGGAGCTGTTTTTT. Translation gives CASTGTANTGELFF.

The table lists this clone with a few counts. The chain is built from TRBV7-2 and TRBJ2-1; possibly TRBD2 for D (6 bases). The CDR3 runs 14 residues. The V and J ends lost 3 bases and 4 bases respectively, with 10 bases between them. Germline V CDR1 and CDR2: SGHTA, FQGNSA. The CDR3 sequence: CASSFQTRYNEQFF. CDR3 sequence (DNA): TGTGCCAGCAGCTTTCAGACTAGATACAATGAGCAGTTCTTC.

This clone was detected many times. The chain couples TRBV10-3 to TRBJ2-1; D may be TRBD1 or TRBD2 (6 bases each). Looked up from germline, CDR1 is ENHRY and CDR2 is SYGVKD. Trimming took 0 bases from V and 9 from J, leaving 12 bases between them. This CDR3 region has 14 residues. For the CDR3, the DNA is TGTGCCATCAGTGAGTCGAAACAGGGAGGTGAGCAGTTCTTC. This codes for CAISESKQGGEQFF.

This clone occurred a few times. The V gene is TRBV30, the J gene TRBJ1-2; D ambiguous. Trimming removed 3 bases at V and 0 bases at J, with 11 bases between. The CDR3 totals 14 residues. Germline V gives CDR1 GTSNPN, CDR2 SVGIG (reference sequence). For the CDR3, the DNA is TGTGCCTGGAGACGGGTCCTCGCTAACTATGGCTACACCTTC. Its protein is CAWRRVLANYGYTF.

The chain links TRBV6-1 to TRBJ2-5; 9 bases line up with TRBD1. Germline trimming cut 6 bases from V and 4 bases from J; bases unmatched to any gene: 6. The CDR3 is made up of 14 amino acids. Germline CDR1 and CDR2: MNHNS and SASEGT. Written as DNA, the CDR3 is TGTGCCAGCAGCGACAGGGGGAGGGGAGAGACCCAGTACTTC. Translating it yields CASSDRGRGETQYF.

This clone was seen a handful of times. The CDR3 sequence is CPGSARSPLPGELFF. The CDR3 DNA follows: TGTCCTGGGAGCGCACGGAGCCCTCTCCCCGGGGAGCTGTTTTTT. The chain employs TRBV22-1 and TRBJ2-2; the table's TRBD2 call for D was not verified on the DNA. TRBV22-1 is termed a pseudogene. The CDR3 length is 15 residues.

This clone showed up just a few times. This sequence joins TRBV7-2 and TRBJ2-7; tentatively, D is TRBD2 (6 bases). V lost 1 base and J lost 7, with 8 bases in between. The CDR3 spans 12 residues. The V gene's germline CDR1 is SGHTA and CDR2 FQGNSA. CDR3: CASSLDGGEQYF. CDR3 nucleotide sequence: TGTGCCAGCAGCTTAGACGGAGGGGAGCAGTACTTC.

V and J are TRBV19 and TRBJ1-1, with 7 bases that match TRBD1. The CDR3 consists of 17 residues. Unmatched junction bases numbered 12, after V lost 3 bases and J lost 2 bases. Germline V gene lookup returns CDR1 LNHDA and CDR2 SQIVND (reference sequence). The DNA for the CDR3 is TGTGCCAGTAGTATTAACAGGGGCTCTAGACCCAACACTGAAGCTTTCTTT. It specifies CASSINRGSRPNTEAFF.

The chain recombines TRBV6-5 with TRBJ1-4; possibly TRBD1 for D (6 bases). The CDR3 length is 14 residues. Looked up from germline, CDR1 is MNHEY and CDR2 is SVGAGI. The CDR3 loop reads CATPGGTFNEKLFF. The CDR3 nucleotides read TGTGCGACCCCTGGGGGCACCTTTAATGAAAAACTGTTTTTT.

This clone came up many times. The chain carries TRBV7-2 and TRBJ2-7, with TRBD1 matching 8 bases. CDR1 and CDR2 from the germline V gene are SGHTA and FQGNSA. The CDR3 runs 14 residues. With V trimmed by 5 bases and J by 2 bases, 5 bases remained unmatched. The CDR3 DNA is TGTGCCAGCAGCCGTGTACAGGGGGCCTACGAGCAGTACTTC. It yields the protein CASSRVQGAYEQYF.

This clone has more than one count but fewer than ten. This chain joins TRBV29-1 and TRBJ2-1; perhaps TRBD1 as D (6 bases). V gave up 2 bases and J gave up 6 bases, with 14 bases separating them. This CDR3 region has 14 residues. Germline CDR1 is SQVTM and CDR2 is ANQGSEA. CDR3 protein: CSVESDSAFNEQFF. The CDR3 region has the DNA TGCAGCGTTGAATCGGACAGTGCTTTCAATGAGCAGTTCTTC.

The chain combines TRBV4-2 with TRBJ2-3, with D possibly TRBD2 on 5 matching bases. CDR1 and CDR2 from the germline V gene are LGHNA and YNFKEQ. The CDR3 runs to 16 residues. V was clipped by 4 bases and J by 2 bases, with 16 bases between them. CDR3 sequence: CASSPRGPGDTDTQYF. The DNA for the CDR3 is TGTGCCAGCAGCCCCCGGGGTCCCGGGGACACAGATACGCAGTATTTT.

As to this clone: Within the sample, other DNA sequences also encode this same CDR3. The V call is TRBV18, the J call TRBJ1-1, with a weak D call TRBD1 (5 bases). The CDR3 contains 13 residues. Germline assignment: CDR1 KGHSH and CDR2 LQKENI. V lost 6 bases and J 2 bases, leaving 10 bases between the germline ends. CDR3 region: CASSPRENTEAFF. Here the CDR3 DNA reads TGTGCCAGCTCTCCCAGGGAAAACACTGAAGCTTTCTTT.

This clone was observed a few times. The chain recombines TRBV6-1 with TRBJ2-7; no clear D. CDR1 is MNHNS and CDR2 is SASEGT in the germline V gene. V lost 0 bases, J lost 3 bases, and 6 bases lay in between. The CDR3 has 13 amino acids. This CDR3 is CASSEAPSYEQYV. CDR3 sequence (DNA): TGTGCCAGCAGTGAAGCGCCTAGCTACGAGCAGTACGTC.

The chain links TRBV27 to TRBJ2-1; TRBD1 matches at 7 bases. J gave up 10 bases and V 0 bases, and 3 bases lay outside the gene matches. CDR3 length equals 13 residues. The germline gives CDR1 MNHEY, CDR2 SMNVEV (reference sequence). CDR3 protein: CASSLSRTGEQFF. CDR3 in DNA: TGTGCCAGCAGTTTATCCAGGACAGGCGAGCAGTTCTTC.

The chain couples TRBV7-2 to TRBJ1-1; 8 bases match TRBD1. With 0 bases clipped from V and 5 bases from J, the junction kept 2 bases outside the gene matches. This CDR3 is 14 amino acids long. Germline CDR1 is SGHTA and CDR2 is FQGNSA. CDR3 in amino acids: CASSLATGGTEAFF. The CDR3 DNA follows: TGTGCCAGCAGCTTAGCTACAGGGGGAACTGAAGCTTTCTTT.

This sequence joins TRBV7-8 and TRBJ1-2, with D hard to call. V dropped 1 base and J dropped 10 bases, with 10 bases sitting between them. Germline loops: CDR1 SGHVS, CDR2 FQNEAQ. This CDR3 has 12 amino acids. The CDR3 here is CASSLVSPPYTF. CDR3 bases: TGTGCCAGCAGCTTAGTTAGTCCCCCCTACACCTTC.

This clone has just a few counts. This chain uses TRBV7-3 with TRBJ2-3, with TRBD2 matching 7 bases. This CDR3 region has 15 residues. From germline, CDR1 is SGHTA and CDR2 FQGTGA. J lost 2 bases, V lost 5 bases, and 7 bases had no gene match. The CDR3 spells CASSATSANTDTQYF. The CDR3, as DNA: TGTGCCAGCAGCGCAACTAGCGCAAACACAGATACGCAGTATTTT.

The chain combines TRBV19 with TRBJ2-6, with a tentative D call TRBD2 (5 bases). Trimming shortened V by 1 base and J by 2 bases, and 9 bases separated the two germline ends. This CDR3 has 16 residues. Germline lookup yields CDR1 LNHDA and CDR2 SQIVND (reference sequence). The CDR3, as DNA: TGTGCCAGTAGTATAGTCGGAGGAACTGGGGCCAACGTCCTGACTTTC. Its protein product is CASSIVGGTGANVLTF.

This clone has just a few counts. This chain links TRBV7-9 with TRBJ1-2; the D gene is possibly TRBD1 (5 bases). Between the trimmed V and J ends, which lost 3 bases and 4 bases, there was a span of 12 bases. Looked up from germline, CDR1 is SEHNR and CDR2 is FQNEAQ (reference sequence). The CDR3 runs to 14 residues. The CDR3 reads CASSFAGALYGYTF. The CDR3 DNA reads TGTGCCAGCAGCTTTGCCGGGGCACTCTATGGCTACACCTTC.